Detailed here is one T cell receptor (beta chain). The entry originates in a study of blood T cell repertoires in COVID-19. Assay: immunoSEQ multiplex PCR; the TCRdb copy retains only in-frame clones and omits some. Of 60,000 to 75,000 clones listed, around 86% were seen once; the top ten hold 2%. The material sequenced was peripheral blood. The TCR comes from a young man with acute or convalescent COVID-19.

CDR3 DNA: TGTGCCAGCAGCTTAGATGGGGGCCTAGGGGGCTACACCTTC. Encoded protein: CASSLDGGLGGYTF. V gene TRBV7-2 combines with J gene TRBJ1-2; D perhaps matches TRBD1 (6 bases). From germline, CDR1 is SGHTA and CDR2 FQGNSA. Deletions cut 1 base from V and 8 bases from J, with 14 bases between. The CDR3 sequence is 14 residues long.